This T cell receptor beta chain was identified during a study of control samples from healthy donors and cancer patients. CDR1 is MNHEY, CDR2 SMNVEV, per germline (reference sequence). This CDR3 comprises 11 residues. The germline V and J ends were trimmed by 8 bases and 3 bases, with 7 bases remaining between them. The repertoire was sequenced with immunoSEQ multiplex PCR; TCRdb's copy has only in-frame clones and lacks some. The sample records approximately 140,000 clones, roughly 86% being singletons. The receptor comes from a man between 50 and 59 years old with head and neck cancer. Sample: PBMCs. The rearrangement links TRBV27 to TRBJ1-1; the D is unclear. CDR3 protein: CASGIYTEAFF. In DNA, the CDR3 is TGTGCCAGCGGCATCTACACTGAAGCTTTCTTT.